This T cell receptor (beta chain) was captured in a study of T cell responses to AZD1222 COVID-19 vaccine (dated by TCRdb to the early 2020s). As for the study more broadly: AZD1222 recipients whose second dose came at about 4 weeks and those whose second dose came at about 12 weeks were combined into one group, since spike-specific TCR depth and breadth did not differ between the two schedules. TCR sequencing covered about 230 trial participants: 200 to 210 given two doses of AZD1222 and 26 given two doses of MenACWY control vaccine. Enrollment into the trials was organized by age into subgroups of 18-55, 56-69 and 70-plus years, and those subgroups contained roughly 150, 30 and 60 TCR-sequenced participants, respectively. Findings and caveats that apply to the study as a whole: Because no day 14 peak-response samples were available, the repertoires could be characterized only after the peak T cell response. Reportedly, close to half of the unique spike-specific TCRs recognized epitopes lying outside the regions that are mutated in the B.1.351 and B.1.1.7 variants. After two AZD1222 doses, spike-specific TCR breadth and depth were significantly higher than at day 0 and than in MenACWY recipients. Conclusions about previously exposed vaccinees were limited because only a handful of AZD1222 recipients were SARS-CoV-2 seropositive at baseline. In the small 56-69-year group, the increase in depth fell short of significance, most likely because of low power. Participants were mostly white British, with more females than males. The authors suggested clonal diversity may have been underestimated. CD4 TCRs associated with the vaccine covered the entire spike protein, and the dominant responses were in regions 160-218 and 743-854.

The CDR3 regions of human TCRbeta chains were analyzed by immunosequencing. The authors' pipeline ran thus. Repertoire TCRs were checked for matches against a reference library of SARS-CoV-2-specific TCRs that had been generated using the MIRA antigen-specificity platform. Breadth was defined as the fraction of unique TCRs that were SARS-CoV-2-associated. Depth was defined as the fraction of total T cells that were SARS-CoV-2-associated. Using the MIRA data, each spike-specific TCR was mapped to the spike region that the TCR reacts to and placed in a CD4 or CD8 class. Log10-transformed breadth and depth values were compared by one-way ANOVA with Sidak's multiple comparisons tests. TCRdb took this table from immuneACCESS and kept in-frame rearrangements with V and J called. Such tables lack part of the clones; where checked against another copy, unresolved V genes explain under half of the gap, and the rest is unexplained. That table supplies the V and J calls and clone size; D and trimming were determined from the DNA. The sample table contains 90,000 to 130,000 clones; only one count was recorded for roughly 87% of them. Clones ranked in the top ten supply 2.5% to 3.5% of the sample.

Turning to this clone: Its antigen target is currently unknown. One base away there is no much larger clone; base qualities are not given.

For this chain, trimming is 1 base at the V end and 7 bases at the J end, and the number of junction bases without a gene match is 9. Spanning cysteine to phenylalanine, the CDR3 consists of 16 amino acids. Of all the DNA, just the CDR3 is kept, 48 bases in frame from base 1. In the germline V gene, CDR1 corresponds to SGHRS and CDR2 to YFSETQ. Taken with the paper, the label for time point translates to: baseline before first vaccination. Vaccinee samples came from UK trials COV001 and COV002, including a single-blind randomized controlled phase 2/3 trial of AZD1222 (ChAdOx1 nCoV-19) in healthy adults. For TCRbeta chain sequencing, PBMC samples were collected from trial participants at day 0 and at day 28 after the second dose.

This receptor was obtained from an adult in good health. The rearranged chain carries TRBV5-1 and TRBJ1-4; TRBD1 agrees with 8 junctional bases. Specimen: peripheral blood, collected on day 0 of AZD1222 vaccination. The CDR3 reads CASSLNGAGGLEKLFF. The DNA reads TGCGCCAGCAGCTTGAACGGGGCAGGGGGCCTTGAAAAACTGTTTTTT. The full variable domain, with segments outside the CDR3 supplied by the reference TRBV5-1 and TRBJ1-4 proteins, appears as KAGVTQTPRYLIKTRGQQVTLSCSPISGHRSVSWYQQTPGQGLQFLFEYFSETQRNKGNFPGRFSGRQFSNSRSEMNVSTLELGDSALYLCASSLNGAGGLEKLFFGSGTQLSVL.